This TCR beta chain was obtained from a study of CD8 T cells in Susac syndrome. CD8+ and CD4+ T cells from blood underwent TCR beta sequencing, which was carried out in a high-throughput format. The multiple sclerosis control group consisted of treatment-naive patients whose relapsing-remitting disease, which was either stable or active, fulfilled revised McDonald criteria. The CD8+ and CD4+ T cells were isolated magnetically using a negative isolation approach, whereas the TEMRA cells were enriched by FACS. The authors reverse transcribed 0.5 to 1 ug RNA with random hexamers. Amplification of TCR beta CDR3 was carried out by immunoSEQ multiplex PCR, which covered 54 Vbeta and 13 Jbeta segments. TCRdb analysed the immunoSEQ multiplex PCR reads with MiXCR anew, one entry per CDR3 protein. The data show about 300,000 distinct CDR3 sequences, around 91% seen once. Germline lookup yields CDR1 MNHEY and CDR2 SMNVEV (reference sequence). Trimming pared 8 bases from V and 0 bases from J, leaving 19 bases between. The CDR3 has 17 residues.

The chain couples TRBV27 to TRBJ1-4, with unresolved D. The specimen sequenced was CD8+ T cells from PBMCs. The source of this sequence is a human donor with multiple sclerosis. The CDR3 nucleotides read TGTGCCAGCCACTCGGAGGCCAGCACGACAACTAATGAAAAACTGTTTTTT. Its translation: CASHSEASTTTNEKLFF.